This TCR beta chain appears in the sequencing data of a study of T cell clonality in common variable immunodeficiency. CDR3 length equals 15 residues. Trimming left V 6 bases short and J 7 bases short, with 24 bases between. CDR1 and CDR2 from the germline V gene are DFQATT and SNEGSKA (reference sequence). This clone occurred many times. The read comes to an end 3 residues before the CDR3 does, leaving the germline J gene to fill in the end. Repertoires were generated with immunoSEQ multiplex PCR, while TCRdb's copy carries only in-frame clones and drops some. The sample contains more than 35,000 clones, none of them singletons.

The rearrangement joins TRBV20-1 to TRBJ2-5; the D gene is possibly TRBD2 (6 bases). Specimen: peripheral blood mononuclear cells. This clonotype was obtained from a person aged 18 to 75 in good health. CDR3 DNA (partial): TGCAGTGCAACAAAAAGACTAGGGGATTGGGGGACC. Translating it yields CSATKRLGDWGT. The full CDR3 reads CSATKRLGDWGTQYF.